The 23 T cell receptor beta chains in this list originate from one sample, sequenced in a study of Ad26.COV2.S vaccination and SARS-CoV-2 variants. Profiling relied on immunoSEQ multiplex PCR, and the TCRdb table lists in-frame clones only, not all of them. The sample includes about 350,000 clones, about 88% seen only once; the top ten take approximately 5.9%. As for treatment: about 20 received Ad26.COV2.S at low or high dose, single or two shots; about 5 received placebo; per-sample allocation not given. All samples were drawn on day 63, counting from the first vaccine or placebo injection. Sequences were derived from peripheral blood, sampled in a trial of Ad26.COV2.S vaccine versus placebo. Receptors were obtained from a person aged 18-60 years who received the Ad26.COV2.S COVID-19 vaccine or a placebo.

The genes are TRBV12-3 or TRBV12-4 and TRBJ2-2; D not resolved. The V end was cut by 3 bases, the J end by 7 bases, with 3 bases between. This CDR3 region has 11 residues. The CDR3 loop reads CASSFHGELFF. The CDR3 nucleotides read TGTGCCAGCAGTTTTCACGGGGAGCTGTTTTTT.

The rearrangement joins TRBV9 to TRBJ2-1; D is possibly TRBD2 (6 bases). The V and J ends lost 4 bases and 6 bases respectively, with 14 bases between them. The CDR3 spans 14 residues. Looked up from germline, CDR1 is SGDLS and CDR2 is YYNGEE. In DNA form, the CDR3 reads TGTGCCAGCAGCCAGGGAGGCGGGGTCAATGAGCAGTTCTTC. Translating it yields CASSQGGGVNEQFF.

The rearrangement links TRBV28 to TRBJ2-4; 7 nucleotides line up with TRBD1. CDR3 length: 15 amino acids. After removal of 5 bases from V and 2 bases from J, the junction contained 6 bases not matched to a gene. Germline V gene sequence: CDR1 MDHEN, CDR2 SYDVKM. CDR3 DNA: TGTGCCAGCAGTGGCAGGGGGATGTCCAAAAACATTCAGTACTTC. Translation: CASSGRGMSKNIQYF.

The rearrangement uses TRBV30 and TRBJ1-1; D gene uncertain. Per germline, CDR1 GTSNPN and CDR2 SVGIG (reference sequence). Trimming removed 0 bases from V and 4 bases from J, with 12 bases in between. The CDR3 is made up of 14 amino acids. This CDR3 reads CAWSVLVRGTEAFF. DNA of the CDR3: TGTGCCTGGAGTGTTTTGGTTCGGGGCACTGAAGCTTTCTTT.

CDR3 nucleotides: TGTGCCACCGAGACAGGGGCAAGTTCACCCCTCCACTTT. It specifies CATETGASSPLHF. The J gene is TRBJ1-6, the V gene TRBV7-9; 8 bases fit TRBD1. J lost 9 bases, V lost 10 bases, and 8 bases had no gene match. Germline V gene lookup returns CDR1 SEHNR and CDR2 FQNEAQ (reference sequence). The CDR3 totals 13 residues.

CDR3 sequence: CASSFPSGSSYNEQFF. Written as DNA, the CDR3 is TGTGCCAGCAGTTTCCCGAGCGGGAGCTCCTACAATGAGCAGTTCTTC. The V and J genes are TRBV28 and TRBJ2-1; 8 nucleotides align to TRBD2. The V gene end was trimmed by 3 bases and the J gene end by 0 bases; junction bases not matched to a gene: 4. Germline V gene lookup returns CDR1 MDHEN and CDR2 SYDVKM. This CDR3 is 16 amino acids long.

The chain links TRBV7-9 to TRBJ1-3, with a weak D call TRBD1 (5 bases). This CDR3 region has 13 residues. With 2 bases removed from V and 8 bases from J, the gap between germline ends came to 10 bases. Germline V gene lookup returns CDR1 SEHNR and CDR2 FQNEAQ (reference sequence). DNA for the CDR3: TGTGCCAGCAGCTTAATGGGGGGTGACACCATATATTTT. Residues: CASSLMGGDTIYF.

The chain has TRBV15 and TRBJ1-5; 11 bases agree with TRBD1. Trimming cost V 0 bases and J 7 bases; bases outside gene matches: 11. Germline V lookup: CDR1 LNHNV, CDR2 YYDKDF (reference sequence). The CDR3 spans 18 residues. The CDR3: CATSRDRTGGLGRQPQHF. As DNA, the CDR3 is TGTGCCACCAGCAGAGATCGGACAGGGGGCCTAGGTCGGCAGCCCCAGCATTTT.

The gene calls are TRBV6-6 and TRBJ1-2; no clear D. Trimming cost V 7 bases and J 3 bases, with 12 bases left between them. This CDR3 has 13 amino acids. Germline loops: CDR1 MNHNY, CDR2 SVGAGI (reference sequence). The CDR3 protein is CASTEDTYYGYTF. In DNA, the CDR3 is TGTGCCAGCACCGAAGACACGTACTATGGCTACACCTTC.

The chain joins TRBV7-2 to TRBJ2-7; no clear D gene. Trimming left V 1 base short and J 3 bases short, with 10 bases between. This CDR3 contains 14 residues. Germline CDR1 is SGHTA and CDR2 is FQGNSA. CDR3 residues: CASSLVSGNYEQYF. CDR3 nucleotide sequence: TGTGCCAGCAGCTTAGTCTCAGGCAACTACGAGCAGTACTTC.

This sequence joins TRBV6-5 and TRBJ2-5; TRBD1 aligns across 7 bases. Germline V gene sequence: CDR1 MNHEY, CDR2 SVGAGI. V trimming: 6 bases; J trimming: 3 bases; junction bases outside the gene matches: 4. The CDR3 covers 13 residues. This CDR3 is CASRRDSKETQYF. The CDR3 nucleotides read TGTGCCAGCAGGAGGGACAGTAAAGAGACCCAGTACTTC.

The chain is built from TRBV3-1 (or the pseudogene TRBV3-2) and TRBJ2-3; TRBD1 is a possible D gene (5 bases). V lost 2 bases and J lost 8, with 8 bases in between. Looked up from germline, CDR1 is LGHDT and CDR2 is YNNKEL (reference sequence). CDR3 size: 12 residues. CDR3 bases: TGTGCCAGCAGCCAATTGGGGCTTACGCAGTATTTT. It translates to CASSQLGLTQYF.

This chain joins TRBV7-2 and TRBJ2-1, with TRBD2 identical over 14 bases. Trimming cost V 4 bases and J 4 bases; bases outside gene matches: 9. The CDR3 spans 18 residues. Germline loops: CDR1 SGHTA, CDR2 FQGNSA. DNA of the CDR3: TGTGCCAGCAGCTCGGGACTAGCGGGAGTATTTCGGTACAATGAGCAGTTCTTC. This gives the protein CASSSGLAGVFRYNEQFF.

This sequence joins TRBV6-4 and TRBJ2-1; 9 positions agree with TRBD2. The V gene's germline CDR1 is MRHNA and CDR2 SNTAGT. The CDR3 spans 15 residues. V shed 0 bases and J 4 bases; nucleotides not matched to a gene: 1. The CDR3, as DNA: TGTGCCAGCAGTGACTCGCGGGGGGGATACAATGAGCAGTTCTTC. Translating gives CASSDSRGGYNEQFF.

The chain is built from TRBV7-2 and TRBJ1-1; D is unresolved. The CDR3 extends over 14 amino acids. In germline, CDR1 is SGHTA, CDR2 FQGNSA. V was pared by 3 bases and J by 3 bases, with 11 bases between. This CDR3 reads CASSLLMGYTEAFF. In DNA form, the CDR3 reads TGTGCCAGCAGCTTGTTGATGGGATACACTGAAGCTTTCTTT.

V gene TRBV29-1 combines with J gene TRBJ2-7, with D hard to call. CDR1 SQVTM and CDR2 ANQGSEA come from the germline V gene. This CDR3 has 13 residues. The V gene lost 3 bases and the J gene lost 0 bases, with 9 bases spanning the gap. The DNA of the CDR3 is TGCAGCGTTGACACCGGTTACTCCTACGAGCAGTACTTC. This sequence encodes CSVDTGYSYEQYF.

This CDR3 is CASSDRRTGANTGELFF. The CDR3 DNA reads TGTGCCAGCAGTGATCGCCGGACAGGAGCGAACACCGGGGAGCTGTTTTTT. The J gene is TRBJ2-2, the V gene TRBV2; 7 bases fit TRBD1. Germline V gives CDR1 SNHLY, CDR2 FYNNEI. This CDR3 comprises 17 residues. The ends lost 3 bases at V and 0 bases at J; junction bases unmatched: 7.

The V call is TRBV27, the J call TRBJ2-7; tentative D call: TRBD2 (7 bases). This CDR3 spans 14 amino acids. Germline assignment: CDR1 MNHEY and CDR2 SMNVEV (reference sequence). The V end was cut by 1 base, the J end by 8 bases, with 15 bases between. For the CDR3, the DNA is TGTGCCAGCAGTTTATTGGCAGGGGAGGGTAAGCAGTACTTC. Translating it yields CASSLLAGEGKQYF.

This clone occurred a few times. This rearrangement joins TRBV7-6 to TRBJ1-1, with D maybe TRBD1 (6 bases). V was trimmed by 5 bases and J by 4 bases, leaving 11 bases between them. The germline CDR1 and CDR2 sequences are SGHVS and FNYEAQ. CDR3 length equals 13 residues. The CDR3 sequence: CASSLLGGTEAFF. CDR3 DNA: TGTGCCAGCAGCCTACTAGGGGGCACTGAAGCTTTCTTT.

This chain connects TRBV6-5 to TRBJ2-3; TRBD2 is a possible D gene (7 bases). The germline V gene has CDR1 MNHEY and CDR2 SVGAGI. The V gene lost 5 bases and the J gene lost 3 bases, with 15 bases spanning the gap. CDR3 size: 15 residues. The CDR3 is CASSRGGAGTDTQYF. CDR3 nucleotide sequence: TGTGCCAGCAGTCGCGGGGGCGCGGGGACAGATACGCAGTATTTT.

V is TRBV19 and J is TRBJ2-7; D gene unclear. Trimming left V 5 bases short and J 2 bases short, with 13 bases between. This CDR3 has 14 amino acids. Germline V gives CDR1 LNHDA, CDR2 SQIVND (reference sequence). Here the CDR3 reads CASSLQGPPYEQYF. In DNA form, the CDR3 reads TGTGCCAGTAGTCTGCAAGGGCCTCCCTACGAGCAGTACTTC.

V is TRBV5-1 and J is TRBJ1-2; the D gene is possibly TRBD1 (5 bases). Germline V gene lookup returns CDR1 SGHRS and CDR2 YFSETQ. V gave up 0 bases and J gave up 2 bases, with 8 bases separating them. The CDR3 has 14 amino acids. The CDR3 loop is CASSLGQSNYGYTF. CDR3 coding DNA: TGCGCCAGCAGCTTGGGACAGAGCAACTATGGCTACACCTTC.

The CDR3 protein is CASSARMVDGYTF. Here the CDR3 DNA reads TGTGCCAGTAGTGCCAGGATGGTAGATGGCTACACCTTC. V is TRBV19 and J is TRBJ1-2; D gene unclear. The germline V gene has CDR1 LNHDA and CDR2 SQIVND (reference sequence). Between the trimmed V and J ends, which lost 5 bases and 6 bases, there was a span of 13 bases. There are 13 residues in the CDR3.